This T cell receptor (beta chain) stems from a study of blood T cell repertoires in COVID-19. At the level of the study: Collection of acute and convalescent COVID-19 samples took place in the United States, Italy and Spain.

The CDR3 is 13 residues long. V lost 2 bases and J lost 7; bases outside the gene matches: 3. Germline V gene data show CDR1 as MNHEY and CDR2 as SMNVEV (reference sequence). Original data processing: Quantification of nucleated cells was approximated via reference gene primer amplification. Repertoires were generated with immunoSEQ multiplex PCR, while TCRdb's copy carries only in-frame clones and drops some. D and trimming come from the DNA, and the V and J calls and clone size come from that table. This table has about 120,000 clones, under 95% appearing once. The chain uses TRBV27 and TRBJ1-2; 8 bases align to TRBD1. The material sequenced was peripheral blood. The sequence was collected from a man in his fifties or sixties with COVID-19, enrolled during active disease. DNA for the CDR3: TGTGCCAGCAGTTTACAGGGGGCGAGTGGCTACACCTTC. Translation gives CASSLQGASGYTF.